The 8 T cell receptor beta chains below come from one sample, sequenced in a study of T cells in Graves' hyperthyroidism and ophthalmopathy. Authors of the study amplified TCR beta CDR3 regions from RNA transcripts. TCR CDR3 regions were first amplified by RT-PCR with HTBI primers. TCRdb analysed the multiplex PCR reads with MiXCR anew, one entry per CDR3 protein. This table holds over 300,000 distinct CDR3 sequences, approximately 15% found once. Sequencing was performed on blood. These receptors came from a woman in her sixties or seventies with Graves' hyperthyroidism.

The rearrangement uses TRBV20-1 and TRBJ2-4; 8 nucleotides align to TRBD1. Germline CDR1 reads DFQATT; CDR2 reads SNEGSKA (reference sequence). CDR3 size: 15 residues. Trimming cost V 5 bases and J 9 bases; bases outside gene matches: 15. CDR3 nucleotide sequence: TGCAGTGCTGCTACAGGGGGTAAACTTAGGAGCATTCAGTACTTC. Amino acids: CSAATGGKLRSIQYF.

This clonotype has at least ten counts. The chain has TRBV2 and TRBJ1-1; a possible D gene is TRBD1 (6 bases). Germline loops: CDR1 SNHLY, CDR2 FYNNEI. V was clipped by 2 bases and J by 4 bases, with 8 bases between them. CDR3 size: 13 residues. The CDR3 loop reads CASSELQGTEAFF. CDR3 in DNA: TGTGCCAGCAGTGAACTACAGGGCACTGAAGCTTTCTTT.

This clonotype was observed at least ten times. The chain combines TRBV3-1 with TRBJ2-3, with TRBD2 identical over 8 bases. The CDR3 consists of 14 residues. CDR1 is LGHDT, CDR2 YNNKEL, per germline (reference sequence). V shed 4 bases and J 2 bases; nucleotides not matched to a gene: 2. The DNA for the CDR3 is TGTGCCAGCAGCCGCGGGAGGCACACAGATACGCAGTATTTT. Translated: CASSRGRHTDTQYF.

This clonotype occurred a few times. The chain combines TRBV7-9 with TRBJ2-1; D not certain. Trimming cost V 7 bases and J 8 bases, with 12 bases left between them. The CDR3 has 12 residues. Germline-derived CDR1 and CDR2 are SEHNR and FQNEAQ (reference sequence). CDR3 bases: TGTGCCAGCACCCTGGCGTGGGATGAGCAGTTCTTC. This sequence encodes CASTLAWDEQFF.

This clonotype has at least ten counts. The chain links TRBV2 to TRBJ2-4; 10 bases are a match to TRBD1. The CDR3 has 15 residues. Germline V gives CDR1 SNHLY, CDR2 FYNNEI. J was trimmed by 5 bases and V by 6 bases; bases with no gene match: 7. The CDR3 region has the DNA TGTGCCAGCAGGGACAGGGGGAATGAGGAAAACATTCAGTACTTC. Translating gives CASRDRGNEENIQYF. Drawing the rest from reference TRBV2 and TRBJ2-4, the complete variable domain is EPEVTQTPSHQVTQMGQEVILRCVPISNHLYFYWYRQILGQKVEFLVSFYNNEISEKSEIFDDQFSVERPDGSNFTLKIRSTKLEDSAMYFCASRDRGNEENIQYFGAGTRLSVL.

This clonotype was counted only a few times. This CDR3 reads CASCQMSSPTGELFF. CDR3 coding DNA: TGTGCCAGCTGCCAGATGTCTAGTCCCACCGGGGAGCTGTTTTTT. The chain has TRBV12-3 or TRBV12-4 and TRBJ2-2, with D unresolved. The CDR3 loop spans 15 amino acids. The V end was cut by 8 bases, the J end by 4 bases, with 17 bases between.

The CDR3 bases are TGTGCCAGCATTCAGGGGGCCCATGGCTACACCTTC. Translated, it gives CASIQGAHGYTF. The rearrangement joins TRBV28 to TRBJ1-2, with 8 nucleotides matching TRBD1. Germline CDR1 and CDR2: MDHEN and SYDVKM. The CDR3 contains 12 residues. After removal of 7 bases from V and 6 bases from J, the junction contained 4 bases not matched to a gene.

The chain links TRBV7-9 to TRBJ2-1, with 11 bases identical to TRBD2. After removal of 6 bases from V and 6 bases from J, the junction contained 7 bases not matched to a gene. This CDR3 region has 15 residues. Germline V gene sequence: CDR1 SEHNR, CDR2 FQNEAQ (reference sequence). CDR3: CASRVLAGVGNEQFF. CDR3 DNA: TGTGCCAGCAGGGTACTAGCGGGAGTAGGCAATGAGCAGTTCTTC.